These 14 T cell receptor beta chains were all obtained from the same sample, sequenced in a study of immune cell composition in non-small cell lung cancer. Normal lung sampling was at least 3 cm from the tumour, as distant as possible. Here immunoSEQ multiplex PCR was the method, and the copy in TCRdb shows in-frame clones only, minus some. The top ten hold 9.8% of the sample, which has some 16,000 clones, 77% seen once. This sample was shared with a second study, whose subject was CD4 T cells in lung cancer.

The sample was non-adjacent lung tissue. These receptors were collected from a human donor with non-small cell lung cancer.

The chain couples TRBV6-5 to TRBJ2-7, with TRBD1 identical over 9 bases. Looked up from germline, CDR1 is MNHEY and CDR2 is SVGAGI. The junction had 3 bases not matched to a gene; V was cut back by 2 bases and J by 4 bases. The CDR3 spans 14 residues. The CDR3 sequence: CASSYRQGVYEQYF. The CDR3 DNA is TGTGCCAGCAGTTACCGACAGGGGGTATACGAGCAGTACTTC.

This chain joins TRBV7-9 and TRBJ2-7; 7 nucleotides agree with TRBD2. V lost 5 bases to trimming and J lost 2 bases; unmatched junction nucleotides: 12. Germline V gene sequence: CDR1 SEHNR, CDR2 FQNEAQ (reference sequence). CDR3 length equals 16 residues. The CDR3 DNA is TGTGCCAGCAGCCCTCACGCCGGGACTACAACCTACGAGCAGTACTTC. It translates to CASSPHAGTTTYEQYF.

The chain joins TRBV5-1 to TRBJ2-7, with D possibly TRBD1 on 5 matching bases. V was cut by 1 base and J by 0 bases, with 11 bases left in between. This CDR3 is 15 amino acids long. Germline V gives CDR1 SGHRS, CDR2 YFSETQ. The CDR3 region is CASSLTPTVSYEQYF. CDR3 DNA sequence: TGCGCCAGCAGCTTGACCCCGACAGTCTCCTACGAGCAGTACTTC.

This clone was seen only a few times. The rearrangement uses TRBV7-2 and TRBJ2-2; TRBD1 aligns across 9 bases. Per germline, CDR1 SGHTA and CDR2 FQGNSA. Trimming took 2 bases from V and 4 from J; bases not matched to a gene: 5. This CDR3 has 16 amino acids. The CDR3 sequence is CASSLRTGVGTGELFF. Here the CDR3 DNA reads TGTGCCAGCAGCTTAAGGACAGGGGTGGGCACCGGGGAGCTGTTTTTT.

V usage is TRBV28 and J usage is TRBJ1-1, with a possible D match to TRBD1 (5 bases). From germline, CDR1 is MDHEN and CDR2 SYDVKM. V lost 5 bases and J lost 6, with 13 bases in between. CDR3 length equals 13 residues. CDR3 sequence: CASSAGKGAEAFF. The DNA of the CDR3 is TGTGCCAGCAGTGCAGGGAAGGGCGCTGAAGCTTTCTTT.

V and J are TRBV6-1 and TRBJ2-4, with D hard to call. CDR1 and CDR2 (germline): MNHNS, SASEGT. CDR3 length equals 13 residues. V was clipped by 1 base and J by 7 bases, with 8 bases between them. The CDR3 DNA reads TGTGCCAGCAGTGAAGATGGGGTTAACATTCAGTACTTC. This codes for CASSEDGVNIQYF.

The chain's CDR3 is CASSLPMGQKYYEQYF. CDR3 nucleotide sequence: TGTGCCAGCAGCTTACCTATGGGGCAAAAATACTACGAGCAGTACTTC. The chain has TRBV7-9 and TRBJ2-7, with a weak D call TRBD1 (5 bases). The CDR3 covers 16 residues. Germline V lookup: CDR1 SEHNR, CDR2 FQNEAQ (reference sequence). V shed 2 bases and J shed 3 bases, with 17 bases lying between them. The full variable domain, its missing parts supplied by reference TRBV7-9 and TRBJ2-7, is DTGVSQNPRHKITKRGQNVTFRCDPISEHNRLYWYRQTLGQGPEFLTYFQNEAQLEKSRLLSDRFSAERPKGSFSTLEIQRTEQGDSAMYLCASSLPMGQKYYEQYFGPGTRLTVT.

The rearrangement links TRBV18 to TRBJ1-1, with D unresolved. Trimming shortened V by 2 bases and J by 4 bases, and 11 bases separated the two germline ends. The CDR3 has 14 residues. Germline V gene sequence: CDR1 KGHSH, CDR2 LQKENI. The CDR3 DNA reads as TGTGCCAGCTCACCAATGGGAGGGTCCACTGAAGCTTTCTTT. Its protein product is CASSPMGGSTEAFF.

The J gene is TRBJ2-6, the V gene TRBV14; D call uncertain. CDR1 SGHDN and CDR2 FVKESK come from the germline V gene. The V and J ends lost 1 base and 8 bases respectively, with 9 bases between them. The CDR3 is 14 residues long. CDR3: CASSQAHGPNVLTF. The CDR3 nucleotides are TGTGCCAGCAGCCAAGCGCACGGTCCCAACGTCCTGACTTTC.

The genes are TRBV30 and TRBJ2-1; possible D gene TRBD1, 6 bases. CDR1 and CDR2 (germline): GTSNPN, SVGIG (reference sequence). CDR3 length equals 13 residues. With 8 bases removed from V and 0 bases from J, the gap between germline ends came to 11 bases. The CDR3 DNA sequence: TGTGCCCGAGGGGGAGACTCCTACAATGAGCAGTTCTTC. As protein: CARGGDSYNEQFF.

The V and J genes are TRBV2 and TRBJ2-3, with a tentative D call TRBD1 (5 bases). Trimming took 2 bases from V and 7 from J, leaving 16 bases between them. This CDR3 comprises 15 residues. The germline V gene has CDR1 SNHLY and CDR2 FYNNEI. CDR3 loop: CASSENPGMTNTQYF. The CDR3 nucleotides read TGTGCCAGCAGTGAAAATCCAGGGATGACAAATACGCAGTATTTT.

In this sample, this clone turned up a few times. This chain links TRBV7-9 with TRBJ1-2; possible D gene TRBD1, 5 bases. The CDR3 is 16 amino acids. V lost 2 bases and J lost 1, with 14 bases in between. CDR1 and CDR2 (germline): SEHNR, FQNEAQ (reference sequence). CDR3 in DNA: TGTGCCAGCAGCTTATTCCCCCAGACAGATAACTATGGCTACACCTTC. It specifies CASSLFPQTDNYGYTF.

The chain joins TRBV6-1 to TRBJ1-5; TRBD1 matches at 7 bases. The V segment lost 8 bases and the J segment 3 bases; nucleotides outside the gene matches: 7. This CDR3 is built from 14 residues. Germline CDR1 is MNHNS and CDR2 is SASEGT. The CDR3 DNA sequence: TGTGCCAGCTTTTTAGGACAGGCCAATCAGCCCCAGCATTTT. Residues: CASFLGQANQPQHF.

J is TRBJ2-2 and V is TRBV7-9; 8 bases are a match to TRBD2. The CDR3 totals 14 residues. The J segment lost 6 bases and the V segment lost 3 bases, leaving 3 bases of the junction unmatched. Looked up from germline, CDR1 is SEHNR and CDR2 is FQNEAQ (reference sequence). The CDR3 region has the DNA TGTGCCAGCAGCTTGACTAGCGAGGCCGGGGAGCTGTTTTTT. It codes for CASSLTSEAGELFF.